Sequencing of this T cell receptor (beta chain) was carried out in a study of blood T cell repertoires in COVID-19. At the level of the study: Some COVID-19 samples were acute and others convalescent; all came from the United States, Italy and Spain.

Authors' analysis steps: Amplified reference gene primers provided the basis for estimating nucleated cell counts. Data came from immunoSEQ multiplex PCR; TCRdb stores just in-frame clones and leaves some out. V and J calls and clone size follow that table, whereas D and trimming were derived from the DNA. The sample includes 200,000 to 300,000 clones, around 87% of them seen just once. V lost 3 bases and J lost 6, with 16 bases in between. The CDR3 loop spans 15 amino acids. Per the germline V gene, CDR1 is LNHDA and CDR2 is SQIVND (reference sequence). This receptor was identified in a woman aged 60-75 years with COVID-19, enrolled during active disease. Sequencing used peripheral blood. The V call is TRBV19, the J call TRBJ2-3, with D possibly TRBD1 on 5 matching bases. In DNA form, the CDR3 reads TGTGCCAGTAGTATTGGTTCCAGGGCATGGGATACGCAGTATTTT. Its protein product is CASSIGSRAWDTQYF.